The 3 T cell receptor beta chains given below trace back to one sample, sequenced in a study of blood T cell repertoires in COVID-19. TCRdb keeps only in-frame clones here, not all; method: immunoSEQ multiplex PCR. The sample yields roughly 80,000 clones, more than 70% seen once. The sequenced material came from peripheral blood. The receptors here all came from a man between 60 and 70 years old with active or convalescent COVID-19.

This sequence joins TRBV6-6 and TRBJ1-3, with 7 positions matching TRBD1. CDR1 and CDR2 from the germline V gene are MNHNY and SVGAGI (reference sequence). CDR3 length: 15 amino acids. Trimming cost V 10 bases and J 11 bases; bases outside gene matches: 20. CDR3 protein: CAIRQGSPRTGAIYF. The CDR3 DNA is TGTGCCATCCGACAGGGCTCCCCCCGTACGGGGGCCATATATTTT.

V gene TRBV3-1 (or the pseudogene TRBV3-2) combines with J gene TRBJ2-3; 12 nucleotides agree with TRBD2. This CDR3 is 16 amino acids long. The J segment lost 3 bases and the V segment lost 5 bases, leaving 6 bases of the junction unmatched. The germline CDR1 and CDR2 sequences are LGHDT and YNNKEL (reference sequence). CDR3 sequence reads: CASSSTSGGWTDTQYF. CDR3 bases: TGTGCCAGCAGCTCCACTAGCGGGGGGTGGACAGATACGCAGTATTTT.

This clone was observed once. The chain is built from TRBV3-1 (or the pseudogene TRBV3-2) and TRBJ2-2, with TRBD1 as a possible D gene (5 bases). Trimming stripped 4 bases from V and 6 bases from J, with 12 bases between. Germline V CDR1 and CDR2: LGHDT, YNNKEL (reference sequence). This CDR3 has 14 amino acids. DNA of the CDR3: TGTGCCAGCAGCCCCTTACAAGGGGCCGGGGAGCTGTTTTTT. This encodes CASSPLQGAGELFF.